A selection of T cell receptor beta chains follows, all from one sample in a study of blood T cell repertoires in COVID-19. Assay: immunoSEQ multiplex PCR; the TCRdb copy retains only in-frame clones and omits some. This table holds roughly 340,000 clones, roughly nine tenths found once. Material: PBMCs or T cells enriched from blood (not recorded which). Source of these receptors: a man aged 18 to 29 who had recovered from COVID-19. Each CDR3 is given with its conserved first and last residue. Fields, in order: J gene, V gene, clone size, D gene, CDR3 length, CDR3 DNA, CDR3 protein. The D gene is left open where the match is weak. Rows may omit the clone size; those that give it use once, few, many or a size class.

J gene: TRBJ1-1; V gene: TRBV10-3; clone size: .; D gene: TRBD1; CDR3 length: 15; CDR3 DNA: TGTGCCATCAGGAACAGGGGGCAAGGGAGCACTGAAGCTTTCTTT; CDR3 protein: CAIRNRGQGSTEAFF
J gene: TRBJ2-5; V gene: TRBV7-9; clone size: .; D gene: TRBD2; CDR3 length: 15; CDR3 DNA: TGTGCCAGCATCGAGGGCACGGGGGGGCTGGAGACCCAGTACTTC; CDR3 protein: CASIEGTGGLETQYF
J gene: TRBJ2-2; V gene: TRBV9; clone size: .; D gene: TRBD1; CDR3 length: 16; CDR3 DNA: TGTGCCAGCAGCCTGGGACAGGCTACGAACACCGGGGAGCTGTTTTTT; CDR3 protein: CASSLGQATNTGELFF
J gene: TRBJ2-3; V gene: TRBV7-9; clone size: .; D gene: .; CDR3 length: 15; CDR3 DNA: TGTGCCAGCAGCTTAGACCTAGCTAGGGTAGATACGCAGTATTTT; CDR3 protein: CASSLDLARVDTQYF
J gene: TRBJ1-2; V gene: TRBV11-2; clone size: .; D gene: .; CDR3 length: 14; CDR3 DNA: TGTGCCAGCAGCGTAAGGCAGGGGAACTATGGCTACACCTTC; CDR3 protein: CASSVRQGNYGYTF
J gene: TRBJ2-1; V gene: TRBV9; clone size: .; D gene: TRBD1; CDR3 length: 17; CDR3 DNA: TGTGCCAGCAGCGACCAAACCGGGACAGGAGAATACAATGAGCAGTTCTTC; CDR3 protein: CASSDQTGTGEYNEQFF
J gene: TRBJ2-1; V gene: TRBV4-3; clone size: .; D gene: TRBD2; CDR3 length: 15; CDR3 DNA: TGCGCCAGCAGCCAAGGGACTAGCGCATACAATGAGCAGTTCTTC; CDR3 protein: CASSQGTSAYNEQFF
J gene: TRBJ2-7; V gene: TRBV3-1/TRBV3-2; clone size: .; D gene: TRBD1; CDR3 length: 13; CDR3 DNA: TGTGCCAGCAGCCCGGGACAGGGCTACGAGCAGTACTTC; CDR3 protein: CASSPGQGYEQYF
J gene: TRBJ2-7; V gene: TRBV7-3; clone size: .; D gene: .; CDR3 length: 13; CDR3 DNA: TGTGCCAGCAGCTTAACCATCAGTGGCGAGCAGTACTTC; CDR3 protein: CASSLTISGEQYF
J gene: TRBJ1-1; V gene: TRBV30; clone size: .; D gene: TRBD1; CDR3 length: 18; CDR3 DNA: TGTGCCTGGAGTGTACAGGGGGCTAAACTTTACATGAACACTGAAGCTTTCTTT; CDR3 protein: CAWSVQGAKLYMNTEAFF
J gene: TRBJ2-5; V gene: TRBV18; clone size: once; D gene: TRBD2; CDR3 length: 16; CDR3 DNA: TGTGCCAGCTCACGCCGGAGACTAGCGGGATCTGAGACCCAGTACTTC; CDR3 protein: CASSRRRLAGSETQYF
J gene: TRBJ1-1; V gene: TRBV7-9; clone size: .; D gene: .; CDR3 length: 15; CDR3 DNA: TGTGCCAGCAGCTTAGGAAGGGGCTTGAACACTGAAGCTTTCTTT; CDR3 protein: CASSLGRGLNTEAFF
J gene: TRBJ1-5; V gene: TRBV6-5; clone size: .; D gene: TRBD1; CDR3 length: 14; CDR3 DNA: TGTGCCAGCATTCGGGACAGCAGCAATCAGCCCCAGCATTTT; CDR3 protein: CASIRDSSNQPQHF
J gene: TRBJ2-1; V gene: TRBV7-2; clone size: .; D gene: .; CDR3 length: 15; CDR3 DNA: TGTGCCAGCAGCTTAGTAGCGGCCCGCTACAATGAGCAGTTCTTC; CDR3 protein: CASSLVAARYNEQFF
J gene: TRBJ1-1; V gene: TRBV7-8; clone size: .; D gene: TRBD1; CDR3 length: 16; CDR3 DNA: TGTGCCAGCAGTGATAGACAGGGTTGGAGTTGGACTGAAGCTTTCTTT; CDR3 protein: CASSDRQGWSWTEAFF
J gene: TRBJ2-6; V gene: TRBV9; clone size: once; D gene: TRBD1; CDR3 length: 18; CDR3 DNA: TGTGCCAGCAGCTTCCAGACAGGGTCCTCCTCTGGGGCCAACGTCCTGACTTTC; CDR3 protein: CASSFQTGSSSGANVLTF
J gene: TRBJ1-2; V gene: TRBV3-1/TRBV3-2; clone size: .; D gene: .; CDR3 length: 14; CDR3 DNA: TGTGCCAGCAGCCAAGCGTGGGGGGTCGATGGCTACACCTTC; CDR3 protein: CASSQAWGVDGYTF
J gene: TRBJ1-2; V gene: TRBV28; clone size: .; D gene: TRBD1; CDR3 length: 12; CDR3 DNA: TGTGCCGCTGGGACAGGAATCTATGGCTACACCTTC; CDR3 protein: CAAGTGIYGYTF
J gene: TRBJ2-2; V gene: TRBV29-1; clone size: few; D gene: TRBD1; CDR3 length: 14; CDR3 DNA: TGCAGCGCAGAGACAGGGATCGACACCGGGGAGCTGTTTTTT; CDR3 protein: CSAETGIDTGELFF
J gene: TRBJ1-2; V gene: TRBV7-2; clone size: once; D gene: TRBD1; CDR3 length: 15; CDR3 DNA: TGTGCCAGCAGTACCGAACCGGGACAGGGGAATGGCTACACCTTC; CDR3 protein: CASSTEPGQGNGYTF
J gene: TRBJ2-5; V gene: TRBV2; clone size: .; D gene: TRBD2; CDR3 length: 15; CDR3 DNA: TGTGCCAGCAGTGAGCAAGCGGGGGAGCAAGAGACCCAGTACTTC; CDR3 protein: CASSEQAGEQETQYF
J gene: TRBJ1-6; V gene: TRBV6-1; clone size: .; D gene: TRBD1; CDR3 length: 17; CDR3 DNA: TGTGCCAGCAGTGAAGCGTATAACCGACAGGGATATTCACCCCTCCACTTT; CDR3 protein: CASSEAYNRQGYSPLHF
J gene: TRBJ2-7; V gene: TRBV5-3; clone size: once; D gene: TRBD1; CDR3 length: 14; CDR3 DNA: TGTGCCAGAAGCTTGTCACAGGGGGAGTACGAGCAGTACTTC; CDR3 protein: CARSLSQGEYEQYF
J gene: TRBJ2-3; V gene: TRBV5-1; clone size: .; D gene: .; CDR3 length: 15; CDR3 DNA: TGCGCCAGCAGCTTGGCCTCTTCTAGCACAGATACGCAGTATTTT; CDR3 protein: CASSLASSSTDTQYF
J gene: TRBJ1-1; V gene: TRBV27; clone size: .; D gene: .; CDR3 length: 13; CDR3 DNA: TGTGCCAGCAGTGTCTACACAGGGAATGAAGCTTTCTTT; CDR3 protein: CASSVYTGNEAFF
J gene: TRBJ2-4; V gene: TRBV15; clone size: .; D gene: .; CDR3 length: 15; CDR3 DNA: TGTGCCACCAGCAGAGACGGAGCAGCCAAAAACATTCAGTACTTC; CDR3 protein: CATSRDGAAKNIQYF
J gene: TRBJ2-1; V gene: TRBV12-3/TRBV12-4; clone size: .; D gene: .; CDR3 length: 13; CDR3 DNA: TGTGCCAGCAGTGCTAGAGTCTACAATGAGCAGTTCTTC; CDR3 protein: CASSARVYNEQFF
J gene: TRBJ1-2; V gene: TRBV28; clone size: once; D gene: TRBD1; CDR3 length: 13; CDR3 DNA: TGTGCCAGCAAACTCAGGGGGCGTTATGGCTACACCTTC; CDR3 protein: CASKLRGRYGYTF
J gene: TRBJ1-5; V gene: TRBV24-1; clone size: .; D gene: .; CDR3 length: 14; CDR3 DNA: TGTGCCACCGCCCCTGACAGGAACAATCAGCCCCAGCATTTT; CDR3 protein: CATAPDRNNQPQHF
J gene: TRBJ1-4; V gene: TRBV4-3; clone size: .; D gene: .; CDR3 length: 16; CDR3 DNA: TGCGCCAACAGCCAAGGACGGAGTGCAACTAATGAAAAACTGTTTTTT; CDR3 protein: CANSQGRSATNEKLFF
J gene: TRBJ1-1; V gene: TRBV7-9; clone size: once; D gene: .; CDR3 length: 13; CDR3 DNA: TGTGCCACACACACCGGGATGAACACTGAAGCTTTCTTT; CDR3 protein: CATHTGMNTEAFF
J gene: TRBJ1-2; V gene: TRBV20-1; clone size: .; D gene: TRBD1; CDR3 length: 14; CDR3 DNA: TGCAGTGCTAGTAACAGGGACAGTCTCTATGGCTACACCTTC; CDR3 protein: CSASNRDSLYGYTF
J gene: TRBJ2-1; V gene: TRBV2; clone size: once; D gene: .; CDR3 length: 11; CDR3 DNA: TGTGCCAGCAGTGGGGGGCCCCTTCAGTTCTTC; CDR3 protein: CASSGGPLQFF
J gene: TRBJ2-2; V gene: TRBV6-1; clone size: .; D gene: TRBD2; CDR3 length: 15; CDR3 DNA: TGTGCCAGCACCCGGACTAGCGGATCCACCGGGGAGCTGTTTTTT; CDR3 protein: CASTRTSGSTGELFF
J gene: TRBJ2-7; V gene: TRBV28; clone size: .; D gene: TRBD2; CDR3 length: 14; CDR3 DNA: TGTGCCAGCAGTTCTGGGGGGGTCTCCTCCGAGCAGTACTTC; CDR3 protein: CASSSGGVSSEQYF
J gene: TRBJ1-6; V gene: TRBV7-8; clone size: .; D gene: .; CDR3 length: 13; CDR3 DNA: TGTGCCAGCAGCTTATATGCAGATTCACCCCTCCACTTT; CDR3 protein: CASSLYADSPLHF
J gene: TRBJ2-1; V gene: TRBV7-2; clone size: .; D gene: TRBD2; CDR3 length: 15; CDR3 DNA: TGTGCCAGCAGCTTGGGCGGGAGGGCCTACAATGAGCAGTTCTTC; CDR3 protein: CASSLGGRAYNEQFF
J gene: TRBJ2-3; V gene: TRBV5-1; clone size: .; D gene: TRBD2; CDR3 length: 14; CDR3 DNA: TGCGCCAGCAGCTCGACTAGCGGTTCAGATACGCAGTATTTT; CDR3 protein: CASSSTSGSDTQYF
J gene: TRBJ2-1; V gene: TRBV7-3; clone size: few; D gene: .; CDR3 length: 14; CDR3 DNA: TGTGCCAGCAGCCCCACCCGAGAGGCCTCTGAGCAGTTCTTC; CDR3 protein: CASSPTREASEQFF
J gene: TRBJ1-1; V gene: TRBV6-5; clone size: .; D gene: .; CDR3 length: 12; CDR3 DNA: TGTGCCAGCCTACGGGGGAACACTGAAGCTTTCTTT; CDR3 protein: CASLRGNTEAFF
J gene: TRBJ2-2; V gene: TRBV2; clone size: .; D gene: .; CDR3 length: 18; CDR3 DNA: TGTGCCAGCAGCGCGCTAAGGTTTCTGGGCCAGAACACCGGGGAGCTGTTTTTT; CDR3 protein: CASSALRFLGQNTGELFF
J gene: TRBJ2-5; V gene: TRBV6-2/TRBV6-3; clone size: few; D gene: .; CDR3 length: 12; CDR3 DNA: TGTGCCAGCAGTTACGGACAGGAGACCCAGTACTTC; CDR3 protein: CASSYGQETQYF
J gene: TRBJ2-7; V gene: TRBV6-5; clone size: .; D gene: TRBD1; CDR3 length: 14; CDR3 DNA: TGTGCCAGCAGTCCCGGGACAGGCCCTTACGAGCAGTACTTC; CDR3 protein: CASSPGTGPYEQYF
J gene: TRBJ1-6; V gene: TRBV7-8; clone size: .; D gene: .; CDR3 length: 14; CDR3 DNA: TGTGCCAGCCAGTTCAGCTCCTATAATTCACCCCTCCACTTT; CDR3 protein: CASQFSSYNSPLHF